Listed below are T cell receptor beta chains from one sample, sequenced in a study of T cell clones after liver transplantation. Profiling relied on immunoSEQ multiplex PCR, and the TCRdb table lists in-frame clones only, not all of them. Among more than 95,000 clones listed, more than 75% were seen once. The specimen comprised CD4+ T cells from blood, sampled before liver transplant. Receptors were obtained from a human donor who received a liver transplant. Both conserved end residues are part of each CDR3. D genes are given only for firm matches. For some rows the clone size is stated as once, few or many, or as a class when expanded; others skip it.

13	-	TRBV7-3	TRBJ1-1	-	TGTGCCAGCAGCTTAAGGCAAAACCTTGAAGCTTTCTTT	CASSLRQNLEAFF
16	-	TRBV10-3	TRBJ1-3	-	TGTGCCATCAGGGCAGGCCCCCTTCTCTCTGGAAACACCATATATTTT	CAIRAGPLLSGNTIYF
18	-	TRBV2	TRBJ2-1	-	TGTGCCAGCAGCCCCTCAGGGAAAGCGTACAGCTCCTACAATGAGCAGTTCTTC	CASSPSGKAYSSYNEQFF
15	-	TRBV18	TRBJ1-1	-	TGTGCCAGCTCACCACCGGGGCTCGGTTTGACTGAAGCTTTCTTT	CASSPPGLGLTEAFF
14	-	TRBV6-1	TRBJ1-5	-	TGTGCCAGCAAACTCGGGGCAGGGAATCAGCCCCAGCATTTT	CASKLGAGNQPQHF
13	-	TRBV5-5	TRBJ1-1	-	TGTGCCAGCAGCTCTAGACAGGAGACTGAAGCTTTCTTT	CASSSRQETEAFF
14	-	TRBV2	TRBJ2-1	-	TGTGCCAGCAGTGACCTAAGGGTGGGGAATGAGCAGTTCTTC	CASSDLRVGNEQFF
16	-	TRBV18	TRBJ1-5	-	TGTGCCAGCTCCCCGACGGGGGGCGCGGGCAATCAGCCCCAGCATTTT	CASSPTGGAGNQPQHF
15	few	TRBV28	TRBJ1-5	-	TGTGCCAGCAGTTTAGGGTCATATAGCAATCAGCCCCAGCATTTT	CASSLGSYSNQPQHF
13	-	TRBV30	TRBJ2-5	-	TGTGCCTGGAGTGTAATGGGGGCTGGGACCCAGTACTTC	CAWSVMGAGTQYF
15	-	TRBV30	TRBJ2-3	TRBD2	TGTGCCTGGAGTGTACAAGCGGGAGTAGTGGATACGCAGTATTTT	CAWSVQAGVVDTQYF
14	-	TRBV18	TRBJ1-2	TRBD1	TGTGCCAGCTCACAGGAGACAGGGAACTATGGCTACACCTTC	CASSQETGNYGYTF
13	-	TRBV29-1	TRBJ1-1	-	TGCAGCGTTCGAGTCTCATTGGGCACTGAAGCTTTCTTT	CSVRVSLGTEAFF
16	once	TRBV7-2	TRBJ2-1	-	TGTGCCAGCAGCTTAGTTGCGACAGGCTCCTACAATGAGCAGTTCTTC	CASSLVATGSYNEQFF
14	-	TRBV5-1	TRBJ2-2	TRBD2	TGCGCCAGCACTGGGACTAGCGGGAGCGGGGAGCTGTTTTTT	CASTGTSGSGELFF
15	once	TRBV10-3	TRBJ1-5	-	TGTGCCATCAGTGAAAATGACAGGAACAATCAGCCCCAGCATTTT	CAISENDRNNQPQHF
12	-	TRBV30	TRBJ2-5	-	TGTGCCTGGAGCAATAGGCCAGAGACCCAGTACTTC	CAWSNRPETQYF
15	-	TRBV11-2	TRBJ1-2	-	TGTGCCAGCAGCGCCTACTCGGGAGCTAACTATGGCTACACCTTC	CASSAYSGANYGYTF
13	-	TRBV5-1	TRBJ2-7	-	TGCGCCAGCAGCTCCCCTACGGGTGTCGAGCAGTACTTC	CASSSPTGVEQYF
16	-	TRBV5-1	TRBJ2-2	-	TGCGCCAGCAGCCTAGTCGCGGAGGGGCCGACCGGGGAGCTGTTTTTT	CASSLVAEGPTGELFF
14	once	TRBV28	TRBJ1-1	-	TGTGCCAGCAACGACAGGCTGGGGGACACTGAAGCTTTCTTT	CASNDRLGDTEAFF
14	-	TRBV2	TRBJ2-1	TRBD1	TGTGCCAGCGGCCCGGACAGGGGAAAGAATGAGCAGTTCTTC	CASGPDRGKNEQFF
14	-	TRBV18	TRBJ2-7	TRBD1	TGTGCCAGCTCACCAGTGGCAGGGGGCAACGAGCAGTACTTC	CASSPVAGGNEQYF
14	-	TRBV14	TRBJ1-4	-	TGTGCCAGCAGCCAAGACCTGAATCCGGGCATACTGTTTTTT	CASSQDLNPGILFF
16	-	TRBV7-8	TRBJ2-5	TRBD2	TGTGCCAGCAGCCGAGAGGCTAGCGGGAGGAGGGAGACCCAGTACTTC	CASSREASGRRETQYF
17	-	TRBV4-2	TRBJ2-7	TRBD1	TGTGCCAGCAGCCCCAACCACCGGGGACAGGCCTCCAACGAGCAGTACTTC	CASSPNHRGQASNEQYF
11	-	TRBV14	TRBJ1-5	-	TGTGCCAGCAGCCAAGTGGGCTACCAGCATTTT	CASSQVGYQHF
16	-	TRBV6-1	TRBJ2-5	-	TGTGCCAGCAGTGAAGCGTTTACAGGGTGGCAAGAGACCCAGTACTTC	CASSEAFTGWQETQYF
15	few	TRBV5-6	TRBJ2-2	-	TGTGCCAGCAGCTTGAGGTTGGGGACCACCGGGGAGCTGTTTTTT	CASSLRLGTTGELFF
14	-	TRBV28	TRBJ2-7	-	TGTGCCAGCAGTTTATCGGGACCCAACTACGAGCAGTACTTC	CASSLSGPNYEQYF
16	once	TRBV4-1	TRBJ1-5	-	TGCGCCAGCAGCCAAAGGTTCGGGGATAGCAATCAGCCCCAGCATTTT	CASSQRFGDSNQPQHF
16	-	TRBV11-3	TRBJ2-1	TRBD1	TGTGCCAGCAGCACCGGACAGGGGGCGTCCTACAATGAGCAGTTCTTC	CASSTGQGASYNEQFF
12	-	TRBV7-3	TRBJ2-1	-	TGTGCCAGCAGCCGGCTCGGGAAGGAGCAGTTCTTC	CASSRLGKEQFF
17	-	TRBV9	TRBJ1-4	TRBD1	TGTGCCAGCAGCCGGGGACAGGGCGTTGCAACTAATGAAAAACTGTTTTTT	CASSRGQGVATNEKLFF
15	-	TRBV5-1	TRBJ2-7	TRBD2	TGCGCCAGCAGCTCCGGACTAGCGGGCTTCTGGGAGCAGTACTTC	CASSSGLAGFWEQYF
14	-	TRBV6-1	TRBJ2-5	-	TGTGCCAGCAGACACCAAGAACCGCGAGAGACCCAGTACTTC	CASRHQEPRETQYF
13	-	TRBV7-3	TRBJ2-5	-	TGTGCCAGCAGCTCAGGGACGCGAGAGACCCAGTACTTC	CASSSGTRETQYF
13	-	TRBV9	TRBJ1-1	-	TGTGCCAGCAGCGTAGACACCCGGGTTGAAGCTTTCTTT	CASSVDTRVEAFF
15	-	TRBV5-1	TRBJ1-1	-	TGCGCCAGCAGCTTGACGGGACACTTGAACACTGAAGCTTTCTTT	CASSLTGHLNTEAFF
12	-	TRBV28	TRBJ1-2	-	TGTGCCAGCAGTGACCATTACTATGGCTACACCTTC	CASSDHYYGYTF
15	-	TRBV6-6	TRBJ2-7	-	TGTGCCAGTACCTTCTCCGGGAGCCTACCGGGGGAGCAGTACTTC	CASTFSGSLPGEQYF
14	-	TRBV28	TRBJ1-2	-	TGTGCCAGCAGTTTAGAACAGGCATTCTATGGCTACACCTTC	CASSLEQAFYGYTF
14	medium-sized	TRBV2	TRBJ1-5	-	TGTGCCAGCAGTGCCGGTACAGTTGATCAGCCCCAGCATTTT	CASSAGTVDQPQHF
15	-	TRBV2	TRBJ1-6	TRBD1	TGTGCCAGCACTACACAGGGGGTCAATAATTCACCCCTCCACTTT	CASTTQGVNNSPLHF
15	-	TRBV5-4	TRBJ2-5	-	TGTGCCAGCAGCTTCCTATCAAGGGGCTCGGAGACCCAGTACTTC	CASSFLSRGSETQYF
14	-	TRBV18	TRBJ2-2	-	TGTGCCAGCGGCCGACAGACTAACACCGGGGAGCTGTTTTTT	CASGRQTNTGELFF
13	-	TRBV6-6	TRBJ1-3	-	TGTGCCAGCAGTTACTCCCAGGGGAACACCATATATTTT	CASSYSQGNTIYF
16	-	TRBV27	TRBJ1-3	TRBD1	TGTGCCAGCCTCTCGGCGGGACAGGGTCCAGGAAACACCATATATTTT	CASLSAGQGPGNTIYF